The next 24 T cell receptor beta chains were all read from a single sample in a study of pediatric ulcerative colitis. Generated by immunoSEQ multiplex PCR, the TCRdb table keeps only in-frame clones and is missing some. The sample has fewer than 12,000 clones, roughly four fifths seen once. During colonoscopy, one to two rectal pinch biopsies were collected. Sequencing input: gut tissue. The receptors were gathered from a girl aged 10 to 17 who was a control in a study of pediatric ulcerative colitis.

The V and J genes are TRBV27 and TRBJ2-7; D unresolved. V gave up 5 bases and J gave up 1 base, with 9 bases separating them. CDR3 length: 13 residues. CDR1 and CDR2 (germline): MNHEY, SMNVEV (reference sequence). The CDR3 is CASSTRGSYEQYF. In DNA form, the CDR3 reads TGTGCCAGCAGTACCCGAGGATCCTACGAGCAGTACTTC.

This sequence joins TRBV6-6 and TRBJ1-5, with 8 nucleotides matching TRBD1. CDR1 is MNHNY and CDR2 is SVGAGI in the germline V gene (reference sequence). This CDR3 is 13 amino acids long. V shed 8 bases, J shed 4 bases, and the junction held 4 bases outside the gene matches. The CDR3 region has the DNA TGTGCCAGCTTAACAGGGGGTAATCAGCCCCAGCATTTT. Amino acid sequence: CASLTGGNQPQHF.

The chain combines TRBV6-1 with TRBJ1-4; no clear D gene. The CDR3 runs to 15 residues. Germline assignment: CDR1 MNHNS and CDR2 SASEGT. Trimming left V 6 bases short and J 8 bases short, with 19 bases between. The chain's CDR3 is CASSDFSGLGEKLFF. In DNA form, the CDR3 reads TGTGCCAGCAGCGATTTCTCTGGACTGGGGGAAAAACTGTTTTTT.

This chain links TRBV4-1 with TRBJ2-1; D remains ambiguous. CDR3 size: 14 residues. V shed 1 base and J shed 9 bases, with 13 bases lying between them. The germline CDR1 and CDR2 sequences are MGHRA and YSYEKL. The CDR3 is CASSQGSPSAEQFF. The CDR3 nucleotides are TGCGCCAGCAGCCAAGGATCTCCGTCCGCTGAGCAGTTCTTC.

The V gene is TRBV19, the J gene TRBJ2-4; 14 nucleotides align to TRBD2. J lost 9 bases, V lost 6 bases, and 7 bases had no gene match. The CDR3 has 15 residues. Germline assignment: CDR1 LNHDA and CDR2 SQIVND (reference sequence). For the CDR3, the DNA is TGTGCCAGTAGAAGGGGGACTAGCGGGAGTAGCATTCAGTACTTC. This translates into CASRRGTSGSSIQYF.

The V and J genes are TRBV7-9 and TRBJ2-6, with D tentatively TRBD1 or TRBD2 (5 bases each). Trimming took 2 bases from V and 3 from J, leaving 17 bases between them. The CDR3 is 18 amino acids. The V gene's germline CDR1 is SEHNR and CDR2 FQNEAQ (reference sequence). This CDR3 reads CASSLPGWELLGANVLTF. In nucleotides, the CDR3 is TGTGCCAGCAGCTTACCAGGGTGGGAGCTACTTGGGGCCAACGTCCTGACTTTC.

The CDR3 here is CALEKQGAEPGLAPKNIQYF. Written as DNA, the CDR3 is TGTGCCTTGGAAAAGCAAGGGGCAGAACCGGGACTAGCGCCCAAAAACATTCAGTACTTC. The chain links TRBV30 to TRBJ2-4, with 10 bases that match TRBD2. Losses at the gene ends were 7 bases for V and 2 bases for J; bases not matched to a gene: 23. CDR3 length equals 20 residues. Germline loops: CDR1 GTSNPN, CDR2 SVGIG (reference sequence). The variable domain in full, with the rest retrieved from reference TRBV30 and TRBJ2-4, is SQTIHQWPATLVQPVGSPLSLECTVEGTSNPNLYWYRQAAGRGLQLLFYSVGIGQISSEVPQNLSASRPQDRQFILSSKKLLLSDSGFYLCALEKQGAEPGLAPKNIQYFGAGTRLSVL.

A word on this clone: A much bigger clone sits one base away, suggesting this may be a read error. The chain is built from TRBV7-2 and TRBJ1-5; D gene uncertain. Trimming stripped 4 bases from V and 4 bases from J, with 5 bases between. This CDR3 has 12 residues. Germline V gene data show CDR1 as SGHTA and CDR2 as FQGNSA. CDR3 in amino acids: CASSSTNQPQHF. The DNA for the CDR3 is TGTGCCAGCAGCTCTACAAATCAGCCCCAGCATTTT.

This clone was picked up a small number of times. The chain combines TRBV30 with TRBJ1-5; D is unresolved. V shed 5 bases and J shed 7 bases, with 15 bases lying between them. Germline CDR1 GTSNPN, CDR2 SVGIG (reference sequence). The CDR3 is 13 residues long. The CDR3 nucleotides read TGTGCCTGGGGGCCAGAGGGTTGGCAGCCCCAGCATTTT. It codes for CAWGPEGWQPQHF.

This clone was seen only a few times. The J gene is TRBJ2-7, the V gene TRBV30; 7 bases are shared with TRBD2. The CDR3 consists of 14 residues. V shed 4 bases and J 1 base; nucleotides not matched to a gene: 7. The germline V gene encodes CDR1 GTSNPN and CDR2 SVGIG (reference sequence). The chain's CDR3 is CAWKPGGRSYEQYF. CDR3 in DNA: TGTGCCTGGAAACCTGGCGGGAGATCCTACGAGCAGTACTTC.

The chain couples TRBV5-1 to TRBJ1-1; D gene uncertain. The CDR3 loop spans 15 amino acids. The germline CDR1 and CDR2 sequences are SGHRS and YFSETQ. V lost 4 bases, J lost 6 bases, and 19 bases lay in between. The CDR3 protein is CASSPYGMVTAEAFF. CDR3 coding DNA: TGCGCCAGCAGCCCGTACGGGATGGTTACTGCTGAAGCTTTCTTT.

V gene TRBV5-4 combines with J gene TRBJ2-5; D gene uncertain. The CDR3 runs to 13 residues. Germline values: CDR1 SGHNT, CDR2 YYREEE (reference sequence). V lost 4 bases to trimming and J lost 2 bases, with 9 bases between them. CDR3 bases: TGTGCCAGCAGCCTCTACTTACAAGAGACCCAGTACTTC. This sequence encodes CASSLYLQETQYF.

The rearrangement uses TRBV14 and TRBJ2-3; TRBD1 or TRBD2 may be the D gene (5 bases each). V was pared by 4 bases and J by 4 bases, with 9 bases between. CDR1 is SGHDN and CDR2 is FVKESK in the germline V gene. The CDR3 loop spans 13 amino acids. The CDR3 here is CASSLRGADTQYF. The CDR3 DNA reads as TGTGCCAGCAGCCTCCGGGGCGCAGATACGCAGTATTTT.

The V gene is TRBV30, the J gene TRBJ2-7; D is undetermined. The CDR3 covers 15 residues. Germline V gene lookup returns CDR1 GTSNPN and CDR2 SVGIG (reference sequence). Between the trimmed V and J ends, which lost 0 bases and 7 bases, there was a span of 19 bases. Here the CDR3 reads CAWSVQRVPLEEQYF. The DNA for the CDR3 is TGTGCCTGGAGTGTACAAAGAGTCCCCTTGGAGGAGCAGTACTTC.

The chain is built from TRBV6-6 and TRBJ1-1; D gene ambiguous. The CDR3 is 11 amino acids. Between the trimmed V and J ends, which lost 6 bases and 0 bases, there was a span of 2 bases. Germline assignment: CDR1 MNHNY and CDR2 SVGAGI (reference sequence). The CDR3 DNA is TGTGCCAGCAGAATGAACACTGAAGCTTTCTTT. Residues: CASRMNTEAFF.

The chain uses TRBV19 and TRBJ2-1; 7 bases agree with TRBD2. The CDR3 is 14 amino acids. The J segment lost 0 bases and the V segment lost 11 bases, leaving 7 bases of the junction unmatched. The germline gives CDR1 LNHDA, CDR2 SQIVND (reference sequence). The CDR3 nucleotides read TGTGCCGTGGGGGGAGGGACCTCCTACAATGAGCAGTTCTTC. Translating gives CAVGGGTSYNEQFF.

The chain links TRBV6-6 to TRBJ1-2; 7 bases match TRBD1. This CDR3 comprises 15 residues. Germline V lookup: CDR1 MNHNY, CDR2 SVGAGI (reference sequence). The trim removed 0 bases at V and 4 bases at J, leaving 5 bases unmatched. Here the CDR3 DNA reads TGTGCCAGCAGTTACTCGAACAGGGGATTCTATGGCTACACCTTC. This encodes CASSYSNRGFYGYTF.

The V gene is TRBV10-3, the J gene TRBJ2-7; 8 bases align to TRBD1. The CDR3 totals 13 residues. Germline V lookup: CDR1 ENHRY, CDR2 SYGVKD. V was pared by 4 bases and J by 2 bases, with 1 base of the junction left unmatched. The CDR3 spells CAISATGAYEQYF. The DNA for the CDR3 is TGTGCCATCAGTGCGACAGGGGCCTACGAGCAGTACTTC.

The chain has TRBV7-2 and TRBJ2-7; no reliable D call. V lost 5 bases and J 3 bases, leaving 17 bases between the germline ends. The germline gives CDR1 SGHTA, CDR2 FQGNSA. The CDR3 is 15 amino acids. In DNA, the CDR3 is TGTGCCAGCAGCGATAGGGCGGAGTACCTCTACGAGCAGTACTTC. It encodes CASSDRAEYLYEQYF.

The gene calls are TRBV21-1 and TRBJ2-7; no check of the table's D call, TRBD1, against the DNA was made. TRBV21-1 has pseudogene status. The CDR3 runs to 16 residues. This chain's CDR3 is CASSPGGHSSVYEQYF. The CDR3 DNA follows: TGTGCCAGCAGCCCAGGGGGACACTCATCAGTCTACGAGCAGTACTTC.

The chain is built from TRBV19 and TRBJ2-7, with D maybe TRBD1 (6 bases). The CDR3 is made up of 14 amino acids. Looked up from germline, CDR1 is LNHDA and CDR2 is SQIVND (reference sequence). V dropped 4 bases and J dropped 4 bases, with 14 bases sitting between them. CDR3 sequence: CASSKSRDRYEQYF. DNA of the CDR3: TGTGCCAGTAGTAAGAGCCGTGACAGGTACGAGCAGTACTTC.

The rearrangement links TRBV6-4 to TRBJ2-2; possibly TRBD2 for D (6 bases). The CDR3 covers 13 residues. Germline V gene data show CDR1 as MRHNA and CDR2 as SNTAGT. The germline V and J ends were trimmed by 2 bases and 5 bases, with 6 bases remaining between them. The CDR3 here is CASSDGRTGELFF. Here the CDR3 DNA reads TGTGCCAGCAGTGACGGGAGGACCGGGGAGCTGTTTTTT.

V gene TRBV6-6 combines with J gene TRBJ1-6, with unresolved D. The germline V gene encodes CDR1 MNHNY and CDR2 SVGAGI (reference sequence). CDR3 length: 15 residues. V dropped 2 bases and J dropped 11 bases, with 16 bases sitting between them. The CDR3 DNA reads TGTGCCAGCAGTTACGGTGTGAAGACTTTTGCACCCCTCCACTTT. As protein: CASSYGVKTFAPLHF.

The chain uses TRBV5-1 and TRBJ2-1; D possibly corresponds to TRBD2 (5 bases). Germline CDR1 is SGHRS and CDR2 is YFSETQ. This CDR3 contains 12 residues. V was pared by 5 bases and J by 8 bases, with 11 bases between. The CDR3 DNA reads as TGCGCCAGCAGACTAGAAAAGTATGAGCAGTTCTTC. Translation: CASRLEKYEQFF.